This is a list of T cell receptor beta chains from one sample in a study of PD-1 blockade in classical Hodgkin lymphoma. Profiling relied on immunoSEQ multiplex PCR, and the TCRdb table lists in-frame clones only, not all of them. Among some 90,000 clones listed, 83% were seen once. This specimen consisted of peripheral blood mononuclear cells (PBMCs), obtained before the fourth cycle of nivolumab. Receptors originate from a human donor with classical Hodgkin lymphoma. Both conserved end residues are part of each CDR3. A D gene is named only where the DNA matches it firmly. Clone size is stated in some rows and not others, as once, few, many or a class when expanded.

cdr3_nt: TGCGCCAGCAGCTTGTCAGGGGTACAAGAGACCCAGTACTTC; cdr3_aa: CASSLSGVQETQYF; d_call: NA; v_call: TRBV5-1; clone_size: NA; j_call: TRBJ2-5
cdr3_nt: TGTGCCAGCAGCAACAGGGGCGGGACTGAAGCTTTCTTT; cdr3_aa: CASSNRGGTEAFF; d_call: TRBD1; v_call: TRBV5-4; clone_size: few; j_call: TRBJ1-1
cdr3_nt: TGTGCCAGCAGCCAAGATCTCGGGAATCAGCCCCAGCATTTT; cdr3_aa: CASSQDLGNQPQHF; d_call: NA; v_call: TRBV4-2; clone_size: NA; j_call: TRBJ1-5
cdr3_nt: TGTGCCAGCAGCCTTCAAAACACCGGGGAGCTGTTTTTT; cdr3_aa: CASSLQNTGELFF; d_call: NA; v_call: TRBV14; clone_size: few; j_call: TRBJ2-2
cdr3_nt: TGTGCCAGCAGCCCCCAGACTCACACAGATACGCAGTATTTT; cdr3_aa: CASSPQTHTDTQYF; d_call: NA; v_call: TRBV9; clone_size: NA; j_call: TRBJ2-3
cdr3_nt: TGTGCCAGTAGTTCCTCGGGACTAGCGGGATACGAGCAGTACTTC; cdr3_aa: CASSSSGLAGYEQYF; d_call: TRBD2; v_call: TRBV19; clone_size: NA; j_call: TRBJ2-7
cdr3_nt: TGTGCCACTAGCGGGACACTGATGGGGGAGCAGTACTTC; cdr3_aa: CATSGTLMGEQYF; d_call: TRBD2; v_call: TRBV2; clone_size: NA; j_call: TRBJ2-7
cdr3_nt: TGCGCCAGCAGCTTGGGCCCGGGTTCCGAGCAGTACTTC; cdr3_aa: CASSLGPGSEQYF; d_call: NA; v_call: TRBV5-1; clone_size: NA; j_call: TRBJ2-7
cdr3_nt: TGCGCCAGCAGCCGGGGGACAGCGGGACCAAACACAGATACGCAGTATTTT; cdr3_aa: CASSRGTAGPNTDTQYF; d_call: NA; v_call: TRBV5-1; clone_size: NA; j_call: TRBJ2-3
cdr3_nt: TGTGCCATCGGGCCCTCCCAAGAGACCCAGTACTTC; cdr3_aa: CAIGPSQETQYF; d_call: NA; v_call: TRBV10-3; clone_size: NA; j_call: TRBJ2-5
cdr3_nt: TGTGCCAGCAGCTTCTACACAGATACGCAGTATTTT; cdr3_aa: CASSFYTDTQYF; d_call: NA; v_call: TRBV5-6; clone_size: NA; j_call: TRBJ2-3
cdr3_nt: TGTGCCAGCAGACTAGGGACAGGGGGCGCCTACGAGCAGTACTTC; cdr3_aa: CASRLGTGGAYEQYF; d_call: TRBD1; v_call: TRBV11-2; clone_size: NA; j_call: TRBJ2-7
cdr3_nt: TGTGCCAGCAGTGGGGCCCGGGCGGGAGAGACCTACGAGCAGTACTTC; cdr3_aa: CASSGARAGETYEQYF; d_call: TRBD2; v_call: TRBV2; clone_size: NA; j_call: TRBJ2-7
cdr3_nt: TGTGCCTGGACGACGGTGACGAACACCGGGGAGCTGTTTTTT; cdr3_aa: CAWTTVTNTGELFF; d_call: NA; v_call: TRBV30; clone_size: NA; j_call: TRBJ2-2
cdr3_nt: TGTGCCAGCAGTTGGGGGACAGCGAACACTGAAGCTTTCTTT; cdr3_aa: CASSWGTANTEAFF; d_call: TRBD1; v_call: TRBV27; clone_size: NA; j_call: TRBJ1-1
cdr3_nt: TGTGCCAGCAGTGAGATAGGGGGTGGGGCCCAGCATTTT; cdr3_aa: CASSEIGGGAQHF; d_call: NA; v_call: TRBV2; clone_size: NA; j_call: TRBJ1-5
cdr3_nt: TGTGCCAGCACCCAGGCTGGGCTCGTCACCGGGGAGCTGTTTTTT; cdr3_aa: CASTQAGLVTGELFF; d_call: NA; v_call: TRBV27; clone_size: NA; j_call: TRBJ2-2
cdr3_nt: TGTGCCAGCAGCTTGGATGCGGGACTACAAGAGACCCAGTACTTC; cdr3_aa: CASSLDAGLQETQYF; d_call: TRBD2; v_call: TRBV5-4; clone_size: NA; j_call: TRBJ2-5
cdr3_nt: TGTGCCAGCAGTTCCCACGACAGGGTAACTCGGTACTTC; cdr3_aa: CASSSHDRVTRYF; d_call: TRBD1; v_call: TRBV6-5; clone_size: NA; j_call: TRBJ2-4
cdr3_nt: TGTGCCAGCAGCTGGGGTTACCGGAACACTGAAGCTTTCTTT; cdr3_aa: CASSWGYRNTEAFF; d_call: NA; v_call: TRBV7-2; clone_size: NA; j_call: TRBJ1-1
cdr3_nt: TGTGCCAGTAAGGCAGGGGCCTACAATGAGCAGTTCTTC; cdr3_aa: CASKAGAYNEQFF; d_call: NA; v_call: TRBV27; clone_size: NA; j_call: TRBJ2-1
cdr3_nt: TGTGCCAGCAGCTTACGGTGGGTTTCCTACAATGAGCAGTTCTTC; cdr3_aa: CASSLRWVSYNEQFF; d_call: NA; v_call: TRBV7-2; clone_size: NA; j_call: TRBJ2-1